This T cell receptor beta chain was found in a study of response to subunit inactivated influenza vaccine. V dropped 2 bases and J dropped 9; count of bases not matched to a gene: 9. Germline CDR1 reads DFQATT; CDR2 reads SNEGSKA (reference sequence). The CDR3 covers 15 residues. Each CDR3 protein gets one entry after TCRdb re-called the RT-PCR reads with MiXCR. The sample shows roughly 780,000 distinct CDR3 sequences, approximately 17% of them seen only once. Study-level findings and limits: The authors suggested that every seasonal influenza vaccination recruits few new T cells.

This clonotype was picked up a small number of times. The target antigen is unknown. The source material was PBMCs from blood, sampled 5 days after vaccination. The V and J genes are TRBV20-1 and TRBJ2-2, with TRBD2 identical over 10 bases. The TCR comes from a man over 45 who received an inactivated influenza vaccine. The CDR3 region has the DNA TGCAGTGCTAGACTAGCGGGAGTTGCTGGCCGGGAGCTGTTTTTT. It yields the protein CSARLAGVAGRELFF.